Listed below are T cell receptor beta chains from one sample, sequenced in a study of blood T cell repertoires in COVID-19. Only in-frame clones appear in the TCRdb table, and some are missing; sequencing was by immunoSEQ multiplex PCR. The table shows 150,000 to 200,000 clones, with approximately 80% occurring only once. Sequencing input: peripheral blood. These TCRs come from a woman aged 80 or over with active or convalescent COVID-19. CDR3s include the opening cysteine and the closing phenylalanine or tryptophan. D genes are given only for firm matches. A clone size is listed for some rows: how often the clone was seen (once, few, many), or a class if it is expanded.

length: 11
V: TRBV7-6
J: TRBJ2-1
D: TRBD2
size: few
DNA: TGTGCCAGCAGCACCCGGGAGGAACAGTTCTTC
CDR3: CASSTREEQFF

length: 15
V: TRBV11-3
J: TRBJ2-5
D: NA
size: NA
DNA: TGTGCCAGCAGCTTAGAGGTCGGGGAGTGGGAGACCCAGTACTTC
CDR3: CASSLEVGEWETQYF

length: 15
V: TRBV10-1
J: TRBJ2-7
D: TRBD1
size: NA
DNA: TGCGCCAGCAGGGGGTGGACAGGAGGAGCCTACGAGCAGTACTTC
CDR3: CASRGWTGGAYEQYF

length: 17
V: TRBV27
J: TRBJ2-1
D: TRBD1
size: once
DNA: TGTGCCAGCCGTCATGGCTTTGGGACAGCATCCTACAATGAGCAGTTCTTC
CDR3: CASRHGFGTASYNEQFF

length: 13
V: TRBV19
J: TRBJ1-1
D: NA
size: NA
DNA: TGTGCCAGTACGCGCGGTGGAAACACTGAAGCTTTCTTT
CDR3: CASTRGGNTEAFF

length: 15
V: TRBV6-2/TRBV6-3
J: TRBJ1-2
D: NA
size: NA
DNA: TGTGCCAGCAGTTACGAAGGACAAGGGCCCTATGGCTACACCTTC
CDR3: CASSYEGQGPYGYTF

length: 15
V: TRBV6-2/TRBV6-3
J: TRBJ2-5
D: TRBD1
size: few
DNA: TGTGCCAGCAGTTACCCGGACAGGGACCAAGAGACCCAGTACTTC
CDR3: CASSYPDRDQETQYF

length: 13
V: TRBV6-5
J: TRBJ1-2
D: TRBD1
size: NA
DNA: TGTGCCATATTGGGACAGGCTAACTATGGCTACACCTTC
CDR3: CAILGQANYGYTF

length: 17
V: TRBV4-2
J: TRBJ2-7
D: TRBD2
size: NA
DNA: TGTGCCAGCAGCCAAGCGACTAGCGGGGGTTTCTCCTACGAGCAGTACTTC
CDR3: CASSQATSGGFSYEQYF

length: 15
V: TRBV5-1
J: TRBJ2-7
D: NA
size: NA
DNA: TGCGCCAGCAGCTTGTCCGGGCCGGGGTCCTACGAGCAGTACTTC
CDR3: CASSLSGPGSYEQYF

length: 15
V: TRBV30
J: TRBJ2-5
D: TRBD1
size: NA
DNA: TGTGCCTGGAGTGTGGGGACAGGGGGCGAAGAGACCCAGTACTTC
CDR3: CAWSVGTGGEETQYF

length: 13
V: TRBV30
J: TRBJ2-3
D: NA
size: NA
DNA: TGTGCCTGCGTGGGGGGAGGAACAGATACGCAGTATTTT
CDR3: CACVGGGTDTQYF

length: 14
V: TRBV18
J: TRBJ2-5
D: NA
size: NA
DNA: TGTGCCAGCTCACCCCCTCCCGCCGGGGAGACCCAGTACTTC
CDR3: CASSPPPAGETQYF

length: 13
V: TRBV18
J: TRBJ2-1
D: NA
size: NA
DNA: TGTGCCAGCTCACAGGGGTCCTACAATGAGCAGTTCTTC
CDR3: CASSQGSYNEQFF

length: 16
V: TRBV6-5
J: TRBJ2-5
D: TRBD2
size: NA
DNA: TGTGCCAGCAGTTACTGGTCTAGCGGGGAAGAGGGGACCCAGTACTTC
CDR3: CASSYWSSGEEGTQYF

length: 12
V: TRBV6-5
J: TRBJ1-1
D: NA
size: once
DNA: TGTGCCAGCAGTAAAAGCGGGACTGAAGCTTTCTTT
CDR3: CASSKSGTEAFF

length: 16
V: TRBV27
J: TRBJ2-5
D: TRBD1
size: NA
DNA: TGTGCCAGCAGTTTAGCGCCGGGACAGGGGAAAGAGACCCAGTACTTC
CDR3: CASSLAPGQGKETQYF

length: 14
V: TRBV5-1
J: TRBJ2-2
D: NA
size: NA
DNA: TGCGCCAGCAGCTTGGCCCCCTCGGTCGGGGAGCTGTTTTTT
CDR3: CASSLAPSVGELFF

length: 16
V: TRBV4-3
J: TRBJ1-2
D: TRBD1
size: once
DNA: TGCGCCAGCAGCCAAGGATCGGCGACAGGGGGCTTTGGCTACACCTTC
CDR3: CASSQGSATGGFGYTF

length: 16
V: TRBV5-1
J: TRBJ1-2
D: TRBD1
size: NA
DNA: TGCGCCAGCAGCTTGGGGGCAGGGGGAAAGGACTATGGCTACACCTTC
CDR3: CASSLGAGGKDYGYTF

length: 14
V: TRBV6-4
J: TRBJ2-1
D: NA
size: once
DNA: TGTGCCAGCAGTGACTCGGCAGGCTACCATGAGCAGTTCTTC
CDR3: CASSDSAGYHEQFF

length: 13
V: TRBV27
J: TRBJ1-2
D: TRBD1
size: NA
DNA: TGTGCCAGCAGTACGGGACAGGGGAATGGCTACACCTTC
CDR3: CASSTGQGNGYTF

length: 15
V: TRBV7-2
J: TRBJ1-3
D: NA
size: NA
DNA: TGTGCCACCGCAAATGATGGGGCTTCCGGAAACACCATATATTTT
CDR3: CATANDGASGNTIYF

length: 15
V: TRBV6-5
J: TRBJ2-5
D: TRBD1
size: NA
DNA: TGTGCCAGCAGTCCCGAACCCCAGGGGGCGGAGACCCAGTACTTC
CDR3: CASSPEPQGAETQYF

length: 15
V: TRBV15
J: TRBJ2-1
D: TRBD2
size: NA
DNA: TGTGCCACCAGCAGAGTCGGGGGGGCCTACAATGAGCAGTTCTTC
CDR3: CATSRVGGAYNEQFF

length: 16
V: TRBV6-5
J: TRBJ1-2
D: TRBD1
size: NA
DNA: TGTGCCAGCAGTTACTCGGCGTCAGGGGGTAACTATGGCTACACCTTC
CDR3: CASSYSASGGNYGYTF

length: 14
V: TRBV9
J: TRBJ1-1
D: NA
size: NA
DNA: TGTGCCAGCAGTCCCGGGCGGGGGAGGGAAGAAGCTTTCTTT
CDR3: CASSPGRGREEAFF

length: 14
V: TRBV4-2
J: TRBJ2-6
D: NA
size: NA
DNA: TGTGCCAGCAGCGGGCTCTCTGGGGCCAACGTCCTGACTTTC
CDR3: CASSGLSGANVLTF

length: 16
V: TRBV3-1/TRBV3-2
J: TRBJ1-1
D: TRBD1
size: NA
DNA: TGTGCCAGCAGCCCCGGGACAGGGGGCTTGAACACTGAAGCTTTCTTT
CDR3: CASSPGTGGLNTEAFF

length: 14
V: TRBV11-2
J: TRBJ2-2
D: NA
size: NA
DNA: TGTGCCAGCAGCCCTACAGCGAACACCGGGGAGCTGTTTTTT
CDR3: CASSPTANTGELFF

length: 15
V: TRBV21-1
J: TRBJ2-1
D: NA
size: NA
DNA: TGTGCCAGCAGTCCCCAGGGTGGGCCGGGTCATGAGCAGTTCTTC
CDR3: CASSPQGGPGHEQFF

length: 14
V: TRBV5-8
J: TRBJ1-1
D: NA
size: NA
DNA: TGTGCCAGCAGCTTACAGGAGAAGTACACTGAAGCTTTCTTT
CDR3: CASSLQEKYTEAFF

length: 14
V: TRBV7-2
J: TRBJ2-1
D: NA
size: NA
DNA: TGTGCCAGCAGCTTCAGTTTGTCCACACATGAGCAGTTCTTC
CDR3: CASSFSLSTHEQFF

length: 16
V: TRBV18
J: TRBJ2-3
D: NA
size: NA
DNA: TGTGCCAGCTCACCGCGACAGCCCACTAGCACAGATACGCAGTATTTT
CDR3: CASSPRQPTSTDTQYF

length: 16
V: TRBV7-3
J: TRBJ2-7
D: TRBD1
size: NA
DNA: TGTGCCAGCAGCTTAATAAGGACAGGGGGAACCTACGAGCAGTACTTC
CDR3: CASSLIRTGGTYEQYF

length: 15
V: TRBV5-6
J: TRBJ1-1
D: TRBD1
size: NA
DNA: TGTGCCAGCAGCAAAAGACAGGGGGGGAACACTGAAGCTTTCTTT
CDR3: CASSKRQGGNTEAFF

length: 16
V: TRBV3-1/TRBV3-2
J: TRBJ2-2
D: NA
size: NA
DNA: TGTGCCAGCAGCCAAGGTCAGAAAACCCCGACCGGGGAGCTGTTTTTT
CDR3: CASSQGQKTPTGELFF

length: 15
V: TRBV7-2
J: TRBJ1-5
D: NA
size: once
DNA: TGTGCCAGCAGCCCCCGGGACACAACTAATCAGCCCCAGCATTTT
CDR3: CASSPRDTTNQPQHF

length: 17
V: TRBV27
J: TRBJ1-5
D: NA
size: NA
DNA: TGTGCCAGCAGTCCACAAGACGGGACACCTAGCAATCAGCCCCAGCATTTT
CDR3: CASSPQDGTPSNQPQHF

length: 12
V: TRBV7-2
J: TRBJ2-1
D: NA
size: NA
DNA: TGTGCCAGCAGCTTAGACCTGGGCCCATTGTTCTTC
CDR3: CASSLDLGPLFF

length: 14
V: TRBV3-1/TRBV3-2
J: TRBJ2-3
D: TRBD2
size: NA
DNA: TGTGCCAGCGCTCTGGGACTAGCGAGTTTAAGGCAGTATTTT
CDR3: CASALGLASLRQYF

length: 13
V: TRBV24-1
J: TRBJ2-7
D: NA
size: NA
DNA: TGTGCCACCAGTGATTTGCGGTGCTACGAGCAGTACTTC
CDR3: CATSDLRCYEQYF

length: 14
V: TRBV25-1
J: TRBJ1-1
D: NA
size: few
DNA: TGTGCCAGCAGTGCAGGGTCGGGGAACACTGAAGCTTTCTTT
CDR3: CASSAGSGNTEAFF

length: 15
V: TRBV18
J: TRBJ1-3
D: NA
size: NA
DNA: TGTGCCAGCTCACCAGCGCCCGCCTCTGGAAACACCATATATTTT
CDR3: CASSPAPASGNTIYF

length: 15
V: TRBV5-1
J: TRBJ1-2
D: TRBD1
size: NA
DNA: TGCGCCAGCAGCTTGGAGGGACAGGGGGTAGCTGGCTACACCTTC
CDR3: CASSLEGQGVAGYTF

length: 15
V: TRBV5-1
J: TRBJ2-3
D: TRBD2
size: NA
DNA: TGCGCCAGCAGCCAAGCCGGGACTACCACAGATACGCAGTATTTT
CDR3: CASSQAGTTTDTQYF

length: 13
V: TRBV12-3/TRBV12-4
J: TRBJ2-7
D: NA
size: NA
DNA: TGTGCCAGCAGGTTAGCCGACTCTTACGAGCAGTACTTC
CDR3: CASRLADSYEQYF

length: 15
V: TRBV19
J: TRBJ2-1
D: TRBD2
size: NA
DNA: TGTGCCAGTAGTACCCCTCCGGGGGGCTACAATGAGCAGTTCTTC
CDR3: CASSTPPGGYNEQFF

length: 16
V: TRBV3-1/TRBV3-2
J: TRBJ1-6
D: NA
size: NA
DNA: TGTGCCAGCAGCCAAGATCATAAGGTCCCCCCCGGGACCCTCCACTTT
CDR3: CASSQDHKVPPGTLHF

length: 15
V: TRBV9
J: TRBJ1-1
D: TRBD1
size: NA
DNA: TGTGCCAGCAGCACCCCGGGACAGGGGAACACTGAAGCTTTCTTT
CDR3: CASSTPGQGNTEAFF

length: 13
V: TRBV28
J: TRBJ1-2
D: NA
size: NA
DNA: TGTGCCAGCAGTTTGAGTAGCAACTATGGCTACACCTTC
CDR3: CASSLSSNYGYTF

length: 11
V: TRBV19
J: TRBJ2-7
D: NA
size: NA
DNA: TGTGCCACCCGGGACACCTACGAGCAGTACTTC
CDR3: CATRDTYEQYF

length: 15
V: TRBV6-5
J: TRBJ1-2
D: NA
size: NA
DNA: TGTGCCAGCATTCAAAGAGGGGGACCCGTAAGGGGCTACACCTTC
CDR3: CASIQRGGPVRGYTF

length: 14
V: TRBV19
J: TRBJ1-6
D: TRBD1
size: NA
DNA: TGTGCCAGTAGTAGGGTGACAGGGCATTCACCCCTCCACTTT
CDR3: CASSRVTGHSPLHF

length: 13
V: TRBV29-1
J: TRBJ1-2
D: NA
size: NA
DNA: TGCAGCGCCCGGGTAGGGGTTGGCCGGGGCTACACCTTC
CDR3: CSARVGVGRGYTF

length: 14
V: TRBV6-5
J: TRBJ1-1
D: NA
size: NA
DNA: TGTGCCAGCTTATCCGACAAGGTTAGCACTGAAGCTTTCTTT
CDR3: CASLSDKVSTEAFF

length: 12
V: TRBV29-1
J: TRBJ2-5
D: NA
size: NA
DNA: TGCAGCGTTCTCCGGGACCGGGGGTTCCAGTACTTC
CDR3: CSVLRDRGFQYF

length: 19
V: TRBV19
J: TRBJ1-1
D: NA
size: few
DNA: TGTGCCAGTAGTGCCCGATTCGGGACATCTGTGGGGATGGCCACTGAAGCTTTCTTT
CDR3: CASSARFGTSVGMATEAFF

length: 14
V: TRBV18
J: TRBJ2-2
D: NA
size: NA
DNA: TGTGCCAGCTCACCCGGACAGACGTACGGGGAGCTGTTTTTT
CDR3: CASSPGQTYGELFF